Presented here are 24 T cell receptor beta chains from one specimen sequenced in a study of T cell responses to AZD1222 COVID-19 vaccine. Method: immunoSEQ multiplex PCR; TCRdb's copy keeps in-frame clones and lacks some. The sample records about 46,000 clones, approximately 90% being singletons. Sequencing used peripheral blood, obtained 28 days after the second AZD1222 dose. These receptors all stem from an adult who received the AZD1222 COVID-19 vaccine.

V gene TRBV5-1 combines with J gene TRBJ2-1, with TRBD2 matching over 10 bases. Trimming cost V 2 bases and J 6 bases; bases outside gene matches: 8. The length of the CDR3 is 16 residues. Germline lookup yields CDR1 SGHRS and CDR2 YFSETQ. The CDR3 nucleotides are TGCGCCAGCAGCTTCGGGGTAGCGGGAGGTGTCAATGAGCAGTTCTTC. This codes for CASSFGVAGGVNEQFF.

The chain couples TRBV6-5 to TRBJ2-3, with D tentatively TRBD2 (6 bases). CDR3 length equals 13 residues. Germline lookup yields CDR1 MNHEY and CDR2 SVGAGI. Trimming shortened V by 6 bases and J by 5 bases, and 12 bases separated the two germline ends. CDR3 sequence: CASSAGLIDTQYF. The CDR3 DNA sequence: TGTGCCAGCAGCGCGGGACTGATAGATACGCAGTATTTT.

CDR3 sequence: CAWSPGHEQFF. The CDR3 coding sequence is TGTGCCTGGAGTCCGGGGCATGAGCAGTTCTTC. The chain uses TRBV30 and TRBJ2-1, with D possibly being TRBD1 or TRBD2 (5 bases each). Germline CDR1 is GTSNPN and CDR2 is SVGIG (reference sequence). The CDR3 is made up of 11 amino acids. The V end lost 2 bases, the J end lost 8 bases, and 7 bases lay between the germline ends. Variable domain in full (rest from reference TRBV30 and TRBJ2-1): SQTIHQWPATLVQPVGSPLSLECTVEGTSNPNLYWYRQAAGRGLQLLFYSVGIGQISSEVPQNLSASRPQDRQFILSSKKLLLSDSGFYLCAWSPGHEQFFGPGTRLTVL.

In DNA, the CDR3 is TGCAGCGCCTGGCAGCGGGAGCGAGAGACCCAGTACTTC. Translation: CSAWQRERETQYF. This chain links TRBV29-1 with TRBJ2-5; 8 nucleotides line up with TRBD2. The CDR3 contains 13 residues. V lost 7 bases and J lost 4; bases outside the gene matches: 8. In germline, CDR1 is SQVTM, CDR2 ANQGSEA.

The chain carries TRBV27 and TRBJ1-2, with a weak D call TRBD1 (5 bases). CDR1 is MNHEY and CDR2 is SMNVEV in the germline V gene (reference sequence). The CDR3 consists of 13 residues. V was shortened by 2 bases and J by 4 bases, with 8 bases between the two germline ends. CDR3 protein: CASSLLGPYGYTF. CDR3 sequence (DNA): TGTGCCAGCAGTTTACTGGGACCCTATGGCTACACCTTC.

V is TRBV20-1 and J is TRBJ1-2; D unclear. The CDR3 is made up of 11 amino acids. Trimming stripped 4 bases from V and 2 bases from J, with 5 bases between. The germline CDR1 and CDR2 sequences are DFQATT and SNEGSKA (reference sequence). In nucleotides, the CDR3 is TGCAGTGCTACCGACAACTATGGCTACACCTTC. Amino acid sequence: CSATDNYGYTF.

On this clone: An end of the junction differs from the germline gene, which may be a read error. V is TRBV2 and J is TRBJ1-3; unclear D gene. The CDR3 has 14 residues. From germline, CDR1 is SNHLY and CDR2 FYNNEI. The DNA for the CDR3 is TGTGTCAGCAGTGAAACGGGGAGGGGAAACACCATATATTTT. It codes for CVSSETGRGNTIYF. Complete variable domain (other parts from reference TRBV2 and TRBJ1-3): EPEVTQTPSHQVTQMGQEVILRCVPISNHLYFYWYRQILGQKVEFLVSFYNNEISEKSEIFDDQFSVERPDGSNFTLKIRSTKLEDSAMYFCVSSETGRGNTIYFGEGSWLTVV.

This clone was seen once. CDR3 residues: CASSWGTSGRYEQYF. DNA of the CDR3: TGCGCCAGCAGCTGGGGGACTAGCGGGCGCTACGAGCAGTACTTC. The rearrangement uses TRBV5-1 and TRBJ2-7, with 12 nucleotides matching TRBD2. The CDR3 has 15 amino acids. V dropped 3 bases and J dropped 3; count of bases not matched to a gene: 4. CDR1 SGHRS and CDR2 YFSETQ come from the germline V gene.

The rearrangement joins TRBV27 to TRBJ1-1; D remains ambiguous. Germline CDR1 and CDR2: MNHEY and SMNVEV (reference sequence). With 5 bases removed from V and 4 bases from J, the gap between germline ends came to 11 bases. The CDR3 has 13 amino acids. CDR3 in DNA: TGTGCCAGCAGTGTACCCGGACGCACTGAAGCTTTCTTT. The encoded protein is CASSVPGRTEAFF.

This clone has only one observation. The chain is built from TRBV6-1 and TRBJ1-1; D gene ambiguous. Germline V lookup: CDR1 MNHNS, CDR2 SASEGT. The CDR3 has 12 residues. Trimming removed 1 base from V and 9 bases from J, with 9 bases in between. For the CDR3, the DNA is TGTGCCAGCAGTGAAGGGGATATAAAAGCTTTCTTT. As protein: CASSEGDIKAFF.

The chain links TRBV28 to TRBJ1-1; D is uncertain. This CDR3 contains 10 residues. From germline, CDR1 is MDHEN and CDR2 SYDVKM. V was shortened by 10 bases and J by 1 base, with 4 bases between the two germline ends. CDR3: CATRNTEAFF. CDR3 bases: TGTGCCACAAGGAACACTGAAGCTTTCTTT.

The J gene is TRBJ1-1, the V gene TRBV5-1, with 8 bases fitting TRBD1. J lost 4 bases, V lost 1 base, and 6 bases had no gene match. The CDR3 is 15 residues long. CDR1 and CDR2 (germline): SGHRS, YFSETQ. CDR3 protein: CASSLNPGGFTEAFF. CDR3 DNA: TGCGCCAGCAGCTTGAACCCAGGGGGCTTCACTGAAGCTTTCTTT.

CDR3 DNA: TGCGCCAGCAGCTTGGCGTCTAGCACCGGGGAGCTGTTTTTT. This sequence encodes CASSLASSTGELFF. The chain recombines TRBV5-1 with TRBJ2-2; D is uncertain. CDR1 SGHRS and CDR2 YFSETQ come from the germline V gene. The CDR3 is 14 amino acids. Trimming took off 0 bases at V and 4 bases at J, with 7 bases between the two ends.

The chain joins TRBV5-6 to TRBJ2-1; TRBD2 agrees at 7 bases. This CDR3 is built from 15 residues. The ends lost 1 base at V and 7 bases at J; junction bases unmatched: 8. Germline V gene lookup returns CDR1 SGHDT and CDR2 YYEEEE. In DNA, the CDR3 is TGTGCCAGCAGCTTGCTGACTAGCCGTATAAATGAGCAGTTCTTC. It codes for CASSLLTSRINEQFF.

This sequence joins TRBV5-4 and TRBJ1-2, with D tentatively TRBD1 (5 bases). In germline, CDR1 is SGHNT, CDR2 YYREEE (reference sequence). Trimming stripped 4 bases from V and 4 bases from J, with 14 bases between. This CDR3 comprises 14 residues. CDR3 bases: TGTGCCAGCAGCCTGACAGTTCTGGGCTATGGCTACACCTTC. Translated, it gives CASSLTVLGYGYTF.

This chain joins TRBV28 and TRBJ2-3; 7 bases match TRBD1. The CDR3 extends over 17 amino acids. CDR1 and CDR2 from the germline V gene are MDHEN and SYDVKM. J lost 1 base, V lost 5 bases, and 12 bases had no gene match. CDR3 DNA sequence: TGTGCCAGCAGTCCCCCTACAGGCGACAGGGGCACAGATACGCAGTATTTT. Its translation is CASSPPTGDRGTDTQYF.

The rearrangement links TRBV7-2 to TRBJ2-3; D is ambiguous. The CDR3 is made up of 12 amino acids. The V and J ends lost 5 bases and 4 bases respectively, with 7 bases between them. Germline-derived CDR1 and CDR2 are SGHTA and FQGNSA. Here the CDR3 reads CASSPKSDTQYF. Here the CDR3 DNA reads TGTGCCAGCAGCCCCAAGTCAGATACGCAGTATTTT.

The V call is TRBV11-2, the J call TRBJ2-1; 9 bases match TRBD2. The V segment lost 5 bases and the J segment 0 bases; nucleotides outside the gene matches: 5. CDR1 and CDR2 from the germline V gene are SGHAT and FQNNGV. The CDR3 contains 16 residues. This chain's CDR3 is CASSPPSGTSYNEQFF. CDR3 bases: TGTGCCAGCAGCCCCCCTAGCGGGACCTCCTACAATGAGCAGTTCTTC.

The gene calls are TRBV27 and TRBJ1-1; 9 bases match TRBD1. The CDR3 runs to 18 residues. The V segment lost 6 bases and the J segment 3 bases; nucleotides outside the gene matches: 17. Germline V gene data show CDR1 as MNHEY and CDR2 as SMNVEV (reference sequence). CDR3 protein: CASSRGVQGAGGYTEAFF. DNA for the CDR3: TGTGCCAGCAGCAGAGGGGTACAGGGGGCTGGTGGTTACACTGAAGCTTTCTTT.

This clone occurred a few times. The V gene is TRBV19, the J gene TRBJ1-2, with 7 bases identical to TRBD1. Germline values: CDR1 LNHDA, CDR2 SQIVND (reference sequence). The CDR3 covers 14 residues. V lost 2 bases, J lost 6 bases, and 6 bases stayed unmatched. This CDR3 reads CASSIRQGIDGYTF. The CDR3 bases are TGTGCCAGTAGTATACGACAGGGAATTGATGGCTACACCTTC.

The genes are TRBV7-2 and TRBJ2-5; the D gene is possibly TRBD2 (5 bases). Germline V lookup: CDR1 SGHTA, CDR2 FQGNSA. The CDR3 is 14 amino acids. Deletions cut 1 base from V and 5 bases from J, with 11 bases between. CDR3: CASSLGLGGETQYF. The CDR3 nucleotides are TGTGCCAGCAGCTTAGGTCTGGGCGGGGAGACCCAGTACTTC.

The CDR3, as DNA: TGTGCCAGCAGCTTAGGGGGGAACACTGAAGCTTTCTTT. It is translated as CASSLGGNTEAFF. V and J are TRBV13 and TRBJ1-1; D is unclear. With 0 bases removed from V and 1 base from J, the gap between germline ends came to 3 bases. CDR3 length: 13 residues. Germline CDR1 is PRHDT and CDR2 is FYEKMQ (reference sequence).

The chain joins TRBV19 to TRBJ1-2; no clear D gene. V lost 4 bases to trimming and J lost 2 bases, with 8 bases between them. The germline V gene has CDR1 LNHDA and CDR2 SQIVND (reference sequence). The CDR3 length is 13 residues. This CDR3 is CASSNGENYGYTF. The CDR3 bases are TGTGCCAGTAGTAACGGTGAGAACTATGGCTACACCTTC.

The chain recombines TRBV27 with TRBJ2-1, with no clear D. The V end lost 3 bases, the J end lost 0 bases, and 9 bases lay between the germline ends. In germline, CDR1 is MNHEY, CDR2 SMNVEV (reference sequence). This CDR3 has 15 residues. CDR3 nucleotides: TGTGCCAGCAGTTTGGCACCGAACTCCTACAATGAGCAGTTCTTC. Protein sequence: CASSLAPNSYNEQFF.